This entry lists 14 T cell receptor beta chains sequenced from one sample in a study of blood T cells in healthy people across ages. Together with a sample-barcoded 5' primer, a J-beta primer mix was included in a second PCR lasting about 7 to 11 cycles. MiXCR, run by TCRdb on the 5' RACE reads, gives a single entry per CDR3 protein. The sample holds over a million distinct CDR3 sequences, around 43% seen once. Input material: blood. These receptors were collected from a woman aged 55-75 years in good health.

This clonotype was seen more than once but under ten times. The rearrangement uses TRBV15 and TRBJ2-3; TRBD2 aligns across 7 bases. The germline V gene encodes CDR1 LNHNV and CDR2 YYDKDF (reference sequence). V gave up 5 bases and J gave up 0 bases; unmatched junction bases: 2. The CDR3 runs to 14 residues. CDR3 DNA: TGTGCCACCAGCCCGGGAGGTAGCACAGATACGCAGTATTTT. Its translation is CATSPGGSTDTQYF.

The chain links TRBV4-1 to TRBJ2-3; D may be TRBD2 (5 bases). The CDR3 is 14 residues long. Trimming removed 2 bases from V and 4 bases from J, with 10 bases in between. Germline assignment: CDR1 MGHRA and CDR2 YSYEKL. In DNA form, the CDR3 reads TGCGCCAGCAGCCAATTCGAGAGGGCAGATACGCAGTATTTT. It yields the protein CASSQFERADTQYF.

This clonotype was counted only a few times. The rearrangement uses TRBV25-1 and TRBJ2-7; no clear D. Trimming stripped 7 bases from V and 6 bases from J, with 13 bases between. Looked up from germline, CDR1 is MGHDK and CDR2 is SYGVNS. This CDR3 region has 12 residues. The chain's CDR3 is CASTVGSGEQYF. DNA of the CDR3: TGTGCCAGCACGGTAGGTTCCGGCGAGCAGTACTTC.

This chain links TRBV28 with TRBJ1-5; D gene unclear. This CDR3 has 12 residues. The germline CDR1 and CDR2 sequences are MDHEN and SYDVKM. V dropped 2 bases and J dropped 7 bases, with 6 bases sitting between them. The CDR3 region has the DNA TGTGCCAGCAGTTTACCGGTACAGCCCCAGCATTTT. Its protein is CASSLPVQPQHF.

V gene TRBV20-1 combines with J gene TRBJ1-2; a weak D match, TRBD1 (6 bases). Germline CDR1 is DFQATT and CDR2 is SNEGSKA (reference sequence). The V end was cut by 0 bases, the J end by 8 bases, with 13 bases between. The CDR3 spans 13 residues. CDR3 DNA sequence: TGCAGTGCTAGAGACCCGGACAGTAAGGGCTACACCTTC. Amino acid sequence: CSARDPDSKGYTF.

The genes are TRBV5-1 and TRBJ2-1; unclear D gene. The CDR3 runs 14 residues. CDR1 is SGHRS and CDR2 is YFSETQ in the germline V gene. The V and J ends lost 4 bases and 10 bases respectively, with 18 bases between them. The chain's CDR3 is CASSPALTVYEQFF. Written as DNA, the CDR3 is TGCGCCAGCAGCCCAGCCTTGACGGTCTACGAGCAGTTCTTC.

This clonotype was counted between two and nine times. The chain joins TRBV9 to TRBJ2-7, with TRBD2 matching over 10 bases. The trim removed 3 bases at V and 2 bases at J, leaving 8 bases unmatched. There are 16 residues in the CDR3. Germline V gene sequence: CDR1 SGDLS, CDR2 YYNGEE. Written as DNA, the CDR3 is TGTGCCAGCAGCGCCACTAGCGGGATTACCGCCTACGAGCAGTACTTC. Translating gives CASSATSGITAYEQYF.

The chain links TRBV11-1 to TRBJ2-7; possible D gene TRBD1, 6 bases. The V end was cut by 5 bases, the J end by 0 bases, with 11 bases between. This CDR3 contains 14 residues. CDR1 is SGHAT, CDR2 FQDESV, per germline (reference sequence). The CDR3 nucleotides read TGTGCCAGCAGCCGCGACAGGTTCTCCTACGAGCAGTACTTC. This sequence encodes CASSRDRFSYEQYF.

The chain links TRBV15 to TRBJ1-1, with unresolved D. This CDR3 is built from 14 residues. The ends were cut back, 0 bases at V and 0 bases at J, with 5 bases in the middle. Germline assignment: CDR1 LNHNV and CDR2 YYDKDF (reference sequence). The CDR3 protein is CATSRDGMNTEAFF. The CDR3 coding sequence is TGTGCCACCAGCAGAGATGGGATGAACACTGAAGCTTTCTTT.

The CDR3: CASTSAGRNNSPLHF. The CDR3 DNA reads TGTGCCAGCACTTCGGCGGGAAGGAATAATTCACCCCTCCACTTT. The chain uses TRBV27 and TRBJ1-6, with D hard to call. From germline, CDR1 is MNHEY and CDR2 SMNVEV (reference sequence). V dropped 7 bases and J dropped 5 bases, with 15 bases sitting between them. The CDR3 loop spans 15 amino acids.

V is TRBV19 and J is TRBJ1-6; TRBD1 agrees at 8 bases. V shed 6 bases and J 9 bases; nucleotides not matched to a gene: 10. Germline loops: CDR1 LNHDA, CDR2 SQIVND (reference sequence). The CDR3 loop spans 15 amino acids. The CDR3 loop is CASSRADRAGSPLHF. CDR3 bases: TGTGCCAGTAGCCGGGCGGACAGGGCGGGTTCACCCCTCCACTTT.

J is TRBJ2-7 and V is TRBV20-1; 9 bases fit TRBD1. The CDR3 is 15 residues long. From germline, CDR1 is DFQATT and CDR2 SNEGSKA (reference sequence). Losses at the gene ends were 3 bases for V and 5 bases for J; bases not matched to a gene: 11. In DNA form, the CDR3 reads TGCAGTGCTAGGGGCCTTGGACAGGGGCTCGACGAGCAGTACTTC. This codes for CSARGLGQGLDEQYF.

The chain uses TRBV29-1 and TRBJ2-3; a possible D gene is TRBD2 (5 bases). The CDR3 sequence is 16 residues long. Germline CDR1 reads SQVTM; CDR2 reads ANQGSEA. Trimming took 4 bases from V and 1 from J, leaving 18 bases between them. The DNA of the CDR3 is TGCAGCGTTGGTTTTGGTTCTAGCCTAGGCACAGATACGCAGTATTTT. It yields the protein CSVGFGSSLGTDTQYF.

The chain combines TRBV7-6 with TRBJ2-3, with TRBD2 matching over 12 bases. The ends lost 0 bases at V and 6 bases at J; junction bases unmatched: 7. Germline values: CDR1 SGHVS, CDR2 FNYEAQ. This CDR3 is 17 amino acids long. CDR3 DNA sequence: TGTGCCAGCAGCTTAGCATTAACTAGCGGGAGGTTTGATACGCAGTATTTT. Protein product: CASSLALTSGRFDTQYF. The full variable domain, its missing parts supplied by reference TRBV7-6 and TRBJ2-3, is GAGVSQSPRYKVTKRGQDVALRCDPISGHVSLYWYRQALGQGPEFLTYFNYEAQQDKSGLPNDRFSAERPEGSISTLTIQRTEQRDSAMYRCASSLALTSGRFDTQYFGPGTRLTVL.